These T cell receptor beta chains were read from a single sample in a study of technical replicates of blood from a few donors. Profiled with immunoSEQ multiplex PCR; TCRdb holds only in-frame clones, not every one. In the table there are tens of thousands of clones, about 90% of which are singletons. Sequencing used T cells isolated from PBMCs. These receptors were taken from a human donor in good health. The CDR3 runs from the conserved cysteine through the conserved F or W. Some rows have no size entry. The others give once, few or many, or a class for an expanded clone.

V: TRBV4-1; J: TRBJ2-1; size: NA; CDR3: CASSQVGTRRNEQFF
V: TRBV5-6; J: TRBJ2-2; size: NA; CDR3: CASSRPGGSGELFF
V: TRBV28; J: TRBJ1-2; size: NA; CDR3: CASSLSIAVYGYTF
V: TRBV6-1; J: TRBJ1-1; size: NA; CDR3: CASSESWQGAWNTEAFF
V: TRBV9; J: TRBJ2-3; size: NA; CDR3: CASSTRLDDGEQYF
V: TRBV29-1; J: TRBJ2-3; size: NA; CDR3: CSDLGGADTQYF
V: TRBV6-6; J: TRBJ1-3; size: NA; CDR3: CARPKAESSGNTIYF
V: TRBV9; J: TRBJ2-2; size: NA; CDR3: CASSQATGELFF
V: TRBV9; J: TRBJ2-1; size: NA; CDR3: CASSVALYSYNEQFF
V: TRBV6-5; J: TRBJ2-7; size: NA; CDR3: CASSYGDSYEQYF
V: TRBV7-9; J: TRBJ2-7; size: NA; CDR3: CAGSAIAGYEQYF
V: TRBV28; J: TRBJ1-2; size: NA; CDR3: CASSLFGDRGFGYTF
V: TRBV9; J: TRBJ2-7; size: NA; CDR3: CASSRPGTGADSYEQYF
V: TRBV11-3; J: TRBJ2-1; size: once; CDR3: CASSVFGGSSGNEQFF
V: TRBV28; J: TRBJ1-2; size: NA; CDR3: CASSSDRGTTGYTF
V: TRBV6-5; J: TRBJ1-1; size: NA; CDR3: CASRGGVMNTEAFF
V: TRBV5-4; J: TRBJ2-2; size: NA; CDR3: CASSPELAGVGELFF
V: TRBV19; J: TRBJ1-4; size: NA; CDR3: CASSGAGNEKLFF
V: TRBV11-3; J: TRBJ2-5; size: NA; CDR3: CASSTRTSGSLGETQYF
V: TRBV5-1; J: TRBJ1-3; size: NA; CDR3: CASSLETSGNTIYF
V: TRBV7-3; J: TRBJ2-7; size: NA; CDR3: CASSLNFAYEQYF
V: TRBV2; J: TRBJ2-5; size: NA; CDR3: CASSEITRNPETQYF
V: TRBV6-5; J: TRBJ2-7; size: NA; CDR3: CASTVGQGTSYEQYF
V: TRBV15; J: TRBJ2-7; size: NA; CDR3: CATSPQQGTYEQYF
V: TRBV11-3; J: TRBJ1-1; size: NA; CDR3: CASSLYSYRGRETEAFF
V: TRBV30; J: TRBJ2-5; size: NA; CDR3: CTWSGRRDFRETQYF
V: TRBV5-1; J: TRBJ2-2; size: NA; CDR3: CASSSSGYSGGELFF
V: TRBV27; J: TRBJ1-1; size: NA; CDR3: CASSFQGNTEAFF
V: TRBV5-6; J: TRBJ2-1; size: NA; CDR3: CASSLGGLAGGNEQFF
V: TRBV5-1; J: TRBJ2-3; size: NA; CDR3: CASGLMAALQPSTDTQYF
V: TRBV28; J: TRBJ2-7; size: NA; CDR3: CASSGTGGSYEQYF
V: TRBV21-1; J: TRBJ2-4; size: NA; CDR3: CASSKVRLLAKNIQYF
V: TRBV7-8; J: TRBJ1-1; size: NA; CDR3: CASSFPIRTADPRAFF
V: TRBV18; J: TRBJ1-1; size: NA; CDR3: CASSPTGQGGTEAFF
V: TRBV7-6; J: TRBJ2-7; size: NA; CDR3: CASSLGGTGYNEQYF
V: TRBV11-3; J: TRBJ2-3; size: NA; CDR3: CASSLFGVAGEESTDTQYF
V: TRBV5-1; J: TRBJ2-3; size: NA; CDR3: CASSLVTASGASPTDTQYF
V: TRBV5-1; J: TRBJ1-2; size: once; CDR3: CASSLEAGADGYTF
V: TRBV7-3; J: TRBJ2-3; size: NA; CDR3: CASSSTGLAGIDTQYF
V: TRBV9; J: TRBJ2-2; size: NA; CDR3: CASSPTGGGVITGELFF
V: TRBV5-4; J: TRBJ2-1; size: NA; CDR3: CASSLDWTTGGHEQFF
V: TRBV7-9; J: TRBJ2-1; size: once; CDR3: CASSPVGGGRALYNEQFF
V: TRBV7-9; J: TRBJ2-7; size: NA; CDR3: CASSPRTASYEQYF
V: TRBV28; J: TRBJ1-1; size: NA; CDR3: CASSSRQQENTEAFF
V: TRBV19; J: TRBJ1-5; size: NA; CDR3: CASSIQFGGGNQPQHF
V: TRBV6-5; J: TRBJ2-1; size: once; CDR3: CASSPGQGNNEQFF